The T cell receptor (beta chain) described here comes from a study of cytomegalovirus exposure and HLA in healthy donors listed by TCRdb under 2017. Describing the broader study: In an earlier analysis of several hundred of the donors, 250 to 350 Gb of sequence data and 100 million or so unique TCR beta sequences from roughly 190 million T cells were reported. Besides the first cohort of roughly 640 subjects, a separate validation cohort made up of 90 to 150 different subjects was used. HLA typing included class I and class II loci at four-digit resolution. All discovery cohort repertoires had been generated on a single sequencing platform. The study aimed to test whether cataloging public T cell receptors could reveal signatures of past pathogen exposure. Several DR-DQ haplotypes were handled as single units for association and clustering because linkage in the cohort was strong. A later analysis re-analyzed previously published TCR beta repertoires from 660 or so donors and added high-resolution HLA genotyping to study TCR occurrence patterns. Of the roughly 400 genotyped donors, 65% to 90% fell in the genetic ancestry cluster associated with self-reported Caucasian donors. The number of typed donors differed by locus: about 629-630 for A, B, C, DRB1 and DQB1; 500 to 550 for DQA1; 600 to 610 for DPA1; and about 450 for DPB1. An earlier analysis of approximately 630 of the donors applied high-throughput TCR beta sequencing to assess whether each TCR beta V gene segment acted as functional or pseudogenic. In the later analysis, no new phenotypic data were used to find candidate immune exposures; instead, reliance was placed on TCR beta sequences and their occurrence across donors. Donor age, sex, ethnicity and CMV serostatus were collected together with the repertoire data. High-throughput TCR immunosequencing, statistical association of individual TCRs with disease status, and machine learning were combined to predict cytomegalovirus infection status. Genome-wide SNP genotypes for about 65% of the 666 donors were used in a later genetic analysis, which treated that subset as a discovery cohort. The T cell repertoires of around 730 subjects were profiled by immunosequencing and related to cytomegalovirus serostatus. On average, around 240,000 unique TCR beta nucleotide sequences were sequenced per donor among fewer than 500 genotyped donors of the cohort, with roughly 18% of those sequences being non-productive. An early release that covered fewer than 750 HLA-typed donors contained around 300 gigabases of sequencing data and 85 million to 100 million unique TCR sequences. Here is what the overall study found, with its caveats: While some public TCRs were present in many individuals, most TCR sequences turned up only very rarely across donors. A further reported finding was that TCR beta sequences accurately predicted the HLA-A and HLA-B alleles for most subjects in the first cohort. Presence/absence analyses assumed roughly uniform sequencing depth across donors, an assumption that may not hold. Broadly in line with IMGT annotations, most TCR beta V segments showed up in productive rearrangements about 87% or about 30% of the time in an earlier analysis of some 590 of the donors. A later analysis found that TCR association rates varied across HLA loci, with DRB1 alleles showing the most associated TCRs and HLA-C alleles the fewest. Because HLA typing was unavailable for some donors at each locus, only the typed subset was used in association tests. The study gave a list of about 150 TCR beta chains associated with cytomegalovirus. CMV serostatus was the only immune exposure information available for the cohort. In both the original and validation cohorts, the classifier was reported to diagnose cytomegalovirus status with high specificity and sensitivity. In a later analysis, HLA-associated TCR beta chains were found to be more clonally expanded and to have lower generation probabilities than equally common non-associated chains. In a later analysis, 16,951 TCR beta sequences were associated with specific HLA alleles at a false discovery rate of 0.05. When HLA alleles, especially DR and DQ, strongly co-occurred, attributing TCR associations to individual alleles was difficult. According to a later analysis, parvovirus B19, influenza, CMV and Epstein-Barr virus appeared linked to several top co-occurrence clusters. In a later genetic analysis, a missense DCLRE1C variant was associated with V-gene and J-gene trimming of TCR beta chains, and the association was replicated in an independent cohort. Only TCR beta chains were sequenced in this cohort, and the absence of alpha or paired-chain data limited detectable features. A cluster of highly shared sequence variants was judged likely to represent a technical artifact of the sequencing pipeline. The authors suggested that the approach could potentially be extended to other disease states and immunological phenotypes. The 87-base-pair reads could not distinguish some IMGT-functional V segments, including TRBV6-2 and TRBV6-3, so those segments were excluded. In a later analysis, most CMV-associated TCR beta chains were found to appear HLA-restricted, with HLA associations seemingly driven largely by CMV exposure. Because counts were too low, seventeen rarely observed V segments, including chromosome 9 orphons, were excluded from the earlier analysis of 587 of the donors. Three of the identified cytomegalovirus-associated TCR beta chains were confirmed in vitro to be specific for cytomegalovirus antigens. In a later genetic analysis, fewer N-insertions in productive TCRs were reported among donors in an Asian-associated ancestry cluster than the roughly 710-donor mean. Linkage disequilibrium might explain the correlated functional status among segregating V segments, but an unknown experimental factor could not be ruled out.

Libraries were built with the immunoSEQ multiplex PCR assay. A mixture of 60 forward primers for TCR Vbeta segments and 13 reverse primers for TCR Jbeta segments was used in the multiplex PCR. Amplification of the CDR3 region of rearranged TCR beta genes was performed with a multiplex PCR assay on genomic DNA. Amplified TCR beta libraries were sequenced as 87-base-pair reads on the Illumina HiSeq System. Per the original workflow: In a later analysis, tens of millions of unique TCR beta chains were counted across the 650 to 750 repertoires, and approximately 11 million of these chains were shared by at least two donors. A nearest-neighbor algorithm error-corrected the raw reads and collapsed the reads into unique sequences, merging closely related sequences to remove PCR and sequencing errors. V, D and J gene segments were assigned by aligning CDR3 sequences to IMGT reference sequences. Each retained sequence needed at least a six-nucleotide match to both a V gene segment and a J gene segment. Rearrangements were called productive when the CDR3 lacked stop codons and stayed in frame with V and J; all others were non-productive. CDR3 was defined according to IMGT convention as the region running from the second conserved V-encoded cysteine to the conserved J-encoded phenylalanine. In an earlier analysis of more than 550 of the donors, sequences lacking an unambiguous match to a single V gene segment were excluded. An earlier analysis of 500 to 700 of the donors classified V segments as functional when productive rearrangements were above 56.7% and as segregating when the standard deviation between donors was above 5%. A statistical classification framework was built for diagnosing cytomegalovirus status from the catalog of TCR beta chain sequences. In a later analysis, TCR nucleotide sequences were compared against IMGT/GENE-DB human TR gene sequences so that V and J genes could be assigned. The TCRdist pipeline was used in a later analysis to assign CDR3 sequences and most-parsimonious VDJ recombination scenarios. In a later analysis, each TCR beta chain was defined by its CDR3 amino acid sequence together with its V-gene family, and reads without a unique V-gene family were excluded. In a later analysis, nearly 600 highly shared, low-generation-probability nucleotide sequences were removed to address suspected cross-contamination and a sequencing artifact. In a later analysis, a clonal expansion index for each public chain was calculated from normalized within-repertoire ranks of inferred template counts. Generation probabilities in a later analysis came from a VDJ recombination model fitted to out-of-frame rearrangements, and those results were checked against IGoR. A later analysis scored TCR-TCR, TCR-HLA and TCR-CMV co-occurrence with hypergeometric tests, applying a repertoire-size bias correction to TCR pairs. False discovery rates were estimated in a later analysis by permuting HLA or CMV assignments 20 times. In a later analysis, co-occurring TCRs were grouped with DBSCAN, and TCRdist sequence similarity was added when clustering was performed within HLA-allele-positive subsets. For co-occurrence clustering, repertoires with fewer than 30,000 or more than 120,000 public chains were excluded, along with five repertoires with anomalous nucleotide sharing. Not all clones reach the TCRdb copy of this immuneACCESS table, which keeps in-frame sequences only. Checked studies attribute under half of the gap to unresolved V genes and leave the rest unexplained. V and J calls and clone size are as listed in that table; D and trimming were resolved from the DNA. A total of 120,000 to 150,000 clones appear in this sample, roughly three quarters of them only once. In total, the top ten clones hold less than 8% of the sample.

The cohort was made up of 500 to 850 healthy bone marrow donors. At the time of sampling, all cohort members were nominally healthy, though unrecorded immune exposures were likely present. The donor was CMV seropositive and was included in the group of about 290 seropositive cohort members. Every donor gave a peripheral blood sample, and the peripheral blood mononuclear cells from that sample were used for TCR beta sequencing. Genomic DNA extraction from the blood cell samples was performed with the Qiagen DNeasy Blood Extraction Kit. Trimming removed 5 bases from V and 15 bases from J; the gene matches leave 8 bases unexplained. Per the germline V gene, SGHTA is the CDR1 and FQGTGA is the CDR2. The CDR3 sequence holds 13 residues, the cysteine and phenylalanine included. The read is trimmed to its CDR3 DNA, 39 bases read in frame from base 1. About this clone: It lacks a known antigen. Base quality data are lacking; no much larger clone is found one base away.

Sequencing input: PBMCs. The chain is made from TRBV7-3 and TRBJ2-1; 12 bases in between match TRBD2. The sequence was collected from a woman aged 40 to 50 in good health and CMV-seropositive. The DNA sequence is TGTGCCAGCAGCACCGGACTAGCGGGGAGTACGTTCTTC. The translation is CASSTGLAGSTFF.